This T cell receptor beta chain appears in the sequencing data of a study of T cell changes during pregnancy in multiple sclerosis. The V gene's germline CDR1 is MRHNA and CDR2 SNTAGT. The germline V and J ends were trimmed by 4 bases and 5 bases, with 8 bases remaining between them. This CDR3 spans 13 amino acids. The repertoire was sequenced with immunoSEQ multiplex PCR; TCRdb's copy has only in-frame clones and lacks some. The sample records 65,000 to 90,000 clones, around 92% being singletons. This clonotype originated in a female donor in good health, enrolled as a control in a pregnancy study. This specimen was peripheral blood, taken in the third trimester of pregnancy. The V and J genes are TRBV6-4 and TRBJ2-2; D unclear. The chain's CDR3 is CASSARSTGELFF. CDR3 bases: TGTGCCAGCAGTGCCCGGAGTACCGGGGAGCTGTTTTTT.